This T cell receptor beta chain was sequenced in a study of Ad26.COV2.S vaccination and SARS-CoV-2 variants. As for the study in general: Intramuscular Ad26.COV2.S at 5x10^10 or 1x10^11 viral particles. Findings of the study overall: Substantial breadth in spike-specific CD8+ and CD4+ T cell responses was reportedly seen after vaccination. The TCR breadth and depth analyses may have understated or missed part of the total T cell responses.

Sequencing used immunoSEQ multiplex PCR; TCRdb keeps in-frame clones, though not all of them. The table includes roughly 400,000 clones, less than 95% detected once. This sample's treatment: roughly 18 received Ad26.COV2.S at low or high dose, single or two shots; about 5 received placebo; per-sample allocation not given. Material that was analyzed had been drawn on day 63 after the first vaccine or placebo injection. Donation was by an adult aged 18-55 years who was in Boston. Trimming stripped 2 bases from V and 3 bases from J, with 14 bases between. The germline CDR1 and CDR2 sequences are MDHEN and SYDVKM. The CDR3 length is 16 residues. Regarding this clone: Antigen: not known.

This sequence originates from a person between 18 and 60 years old who received the Ad26.COV2.S COVID-19 vaccine or a placebo. Sequencing used peripheral blood, obtained in a trial of Ad26.COV2.S vaccine versus placebo. The chain couples TRBV28 to TRBJ1-5; possible D gene TRBD1, 6 bases. The CDR3 bases are TGTGCCAGCAGTTTACCCGGGGGCATTATCAATCAGCCCCAGCATTTT. Encoded protein: CASSLPGGIINQPQHF.